This T cell receptor beta chain is from a study of cytomegalovirus exposure and HLA in healthy donors. All donors participated as healthy donors of bone marrow. The ends lost 5 bases at V and 3 bases at J; junction bases unmatched: 10. Germline loops: CDR1 GTSNPN, CDR2 SVGIG (reference sequence). This CDR3 region has 15 residues. Findings and caveats of the study: Association of a missense DCLRE1C variant with TCR beta V- and J-gene trimming was reported in a later analysis. The HLA-A and HLA-B alleles of most subjects were reportedly predicted accurately from TCR beta sequences.

With 60 Vbeta and 13 Jbeta primers, the PCR was carried out. The repertoire was sequenced with immunoSEQ multiplex PCR; TCRdb's copy has only in-frame clones and lacks some. The table lists more than 65,000 clones, roughly 74% of them singletons, with 6.2% in the top ten. As for this clone: Its antigen remains unknown.

Sample: PBMCs. The chain links TRBV30 to TRBJ2-3, with 8 bases identical to TRBD2. This clonotype was obtained from a woman in her 50s in good health and CMV-seropositive. The CDR3 loop is CAWDRGGWTTDTQYF. CDR3 sequence (DNA): TGTGCCTGGGACCGGGGGGGGTGGACGACAGATACGCAGTATTTT.